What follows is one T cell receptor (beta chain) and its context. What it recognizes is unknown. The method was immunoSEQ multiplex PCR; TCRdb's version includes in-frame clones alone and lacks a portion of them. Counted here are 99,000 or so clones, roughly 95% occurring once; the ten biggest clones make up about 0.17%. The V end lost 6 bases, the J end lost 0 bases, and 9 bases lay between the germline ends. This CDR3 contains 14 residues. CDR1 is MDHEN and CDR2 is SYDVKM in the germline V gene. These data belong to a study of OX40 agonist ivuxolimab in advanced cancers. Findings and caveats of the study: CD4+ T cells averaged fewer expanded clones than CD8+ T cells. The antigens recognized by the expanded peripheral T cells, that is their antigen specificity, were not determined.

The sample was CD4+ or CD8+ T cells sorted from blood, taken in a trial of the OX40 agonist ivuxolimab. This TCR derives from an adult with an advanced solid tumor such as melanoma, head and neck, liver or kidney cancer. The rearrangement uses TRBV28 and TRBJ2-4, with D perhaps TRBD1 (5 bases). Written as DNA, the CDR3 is TGTGCCAGCAGGGCAGGGTCAGCCAAAAACATTCAGTACTTC. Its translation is CASRAGSAKNIQYF.